This TCR beta chain appears in the sequencing data of a study of T cells in Graves' hyperthyroidism and ophthalmopathy. Trimming cost V 0 bases and J 5 bases, with 14 bases left between them. The CDR3 is made up of 15 amino acids. Germline V lookup: CDR1 SGHRS, CDR2 YFSETQ. This clonotype was observed a handful of times. Researchers took RNA transcripts and amplified the TCR beta CDR3 regions from them. Initially, a first-round RT-PCR of the TCR CDR3 employed the HTBI primer set. TCRdb reanalysed the multiplex PCR reads using MiXCR and keeps one entry per CDR3 protein. This table has about 610,000 distinct CDR3 sequences, more than 15% appearing once.

This receptor was obtained from a woman in her forties with Graves' ophthalmopathy. V usage is TRBV5-1 and J usage is TRBJ1-2; a weak D match, TRBD1 (6 bases). Input material: blood. CDR3 sequence reads: CASSLEGGVGYGYTF. For the CDR3, the DNA is TGCGCCAGCAGCTTGGAGGGGGGAGTAGGATATGGCTACACCTTC.